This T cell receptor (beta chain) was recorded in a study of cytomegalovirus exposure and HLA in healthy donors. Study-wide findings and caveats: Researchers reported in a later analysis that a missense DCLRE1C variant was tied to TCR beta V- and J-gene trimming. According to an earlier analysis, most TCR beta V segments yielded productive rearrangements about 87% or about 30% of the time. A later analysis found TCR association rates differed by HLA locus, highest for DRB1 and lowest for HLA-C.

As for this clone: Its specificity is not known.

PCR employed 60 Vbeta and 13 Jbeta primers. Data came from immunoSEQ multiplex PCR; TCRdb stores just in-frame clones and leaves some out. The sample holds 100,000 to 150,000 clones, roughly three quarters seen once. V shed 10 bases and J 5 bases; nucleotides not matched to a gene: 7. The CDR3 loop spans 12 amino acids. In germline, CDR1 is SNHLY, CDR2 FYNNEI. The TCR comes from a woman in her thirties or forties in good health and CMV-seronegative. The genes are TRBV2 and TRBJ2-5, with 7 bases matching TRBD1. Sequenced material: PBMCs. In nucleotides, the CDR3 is TGTGCCACCCTGACAGGGTTGGAGACCCAGTACTTC. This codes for CATLTGLETQYF.